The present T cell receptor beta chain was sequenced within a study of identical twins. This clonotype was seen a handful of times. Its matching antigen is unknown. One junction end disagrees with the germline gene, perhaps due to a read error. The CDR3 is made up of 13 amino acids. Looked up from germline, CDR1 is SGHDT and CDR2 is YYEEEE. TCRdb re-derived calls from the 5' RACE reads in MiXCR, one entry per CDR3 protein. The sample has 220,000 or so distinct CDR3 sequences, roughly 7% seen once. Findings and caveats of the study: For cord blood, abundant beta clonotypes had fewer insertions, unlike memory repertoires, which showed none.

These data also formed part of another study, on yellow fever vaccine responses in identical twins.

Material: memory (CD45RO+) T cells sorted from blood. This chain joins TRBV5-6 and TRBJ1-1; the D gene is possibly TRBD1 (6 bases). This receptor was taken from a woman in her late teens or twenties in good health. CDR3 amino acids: CASSPGDEIEVFF. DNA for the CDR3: TGTGCCAGCAGCCCAGGGGACGAAATTGAAGTTTTCTTT.